The 9 T cell receptor beta chains presented below share a single source sample, sequenced in a study of shared clonotypes between healthy human individuals. TCRdb's copy holds only in-frame clones and misses some; the assay was immunoSEQ multiplex PCR. Of 2 million to 2.5 million clones in the sample, over 90% were seen once. The material sequenced was naive CD4+ T cells from PBMCs. Subset indicated: CD45RA+ positively selected. The receptors come from a young man in good health. Some clones in this sample may be carry-over from other donors' samples.

This chain joins TRBV11-2 and TRBJ2-1, with 10 bases aligning to TRBD1. CDR1 and CDR2 from the germline V gene are SGHAT and FQNNGV. The CDR3 sequence is 15 residues long. The V gene end was trimmed by 5 bases and the J gene end by 7 bases; junction bases not matched to a gene: 8. CDR3 DNA sequence: TGTGCCAGCAGCCTAGGGACAGGGGTGGTTAATGAGCAGTTCTTC. It is translated as CASSLGTGVVNEQFF.

This chain joins TRBV7-2 and TRBJ1-2; D is unresolved. The CDR3 has 14 residues. CDR1 SGHTA and CDR2 FQGNSA come from the germline V gene. V lost 0 bases and J 5 bases, leaving 10 bases between the germline ends. CDR3 protein: CASSLAFPAYGYTF. CDR3 nucleotides: TGTGCCAGCAGCTTAGCCTTTCCAGCTTATGGCTACACCTTC.

CDR3 loop: CASIPPKNIQYF. For the CDR3, the DNA is TGCGCCAGCATCCCCCCCAAAAACATTCAGTACTTC. The chain recombines TRBV23-1 with TRBJ2-4; D uncertain. TRBV23-1 is reported as an ORF; its role is uncertain. The CDR3 totals 12 residues. V was clipped by 7 bases and J by 2 bases, with 6 bases between them.

V usage is TRBV2 and J usage is TRBJ2-3; the match to TRBD1 covers 11 bases. There are 15 residues in the CDR3. The trim removed 4 bases at V and 5 bases at J, leaving 5 bases unmatched. Germline CDR1 and CDR2: SNHLY and FYNNEI. The CDR3, as DNA: TGTGCCAGCAGTGCCGGGACAGGGGGACAAGATACGCAGTATTTT. It encodes CASSAGTGGQDTQYF.

In regard to this clone: The sample contains more than one DNA sequence encoding this CDR3. The CDR3 is CASSYRGGNTEAFF. The DNA of the CDR3 is TGTGCCAGCAGTTACAGGGGCGGGAACACTGAAGCTTTCTTT. V gene TRBV6-5 combines with J gene TRBJ1-1, with D possibly being TRBD1 (5 bases). The CDR3 has 14 amino acids. Germline CDR1 MNHEY, CDR2 SVGAGI. V dropped 2 bases and J dropped 1 base, with 8 bases sitting between them.

The V call is TRBV11-1, the J call TRBJ2-7; D remains unclear. The CDR3 length is 14 residues. V dropped 1 base and J dropped 2 bases, with 9 bases sitting between them. Per the germline V gene, CDR1 is SGHAT and CDR2 is FQDESV (reference sequence). The CDR3 DNA follows: TGTGCCAGCAGCTTAGATCCCCTGGCCTACGAGCAGTACTTC. This translates into CASSLDPLAYEQYF.

The chain employs TRBV28 and TRBJ2-3; 7 bases match TRBD2. Germline CDR1 and CDR2: MDHEN and SYDVKM. The CDR3 spans 17 residues. V dropped 5 bases and J dropped 2; count of bases not matched to a gene: 13. CDR3 region: CASSRPRAGSYTDTQYF. The CDR3 DNA sequence: TGTGCCAGCAGTAGGCCCAGAGCGGGATCGTACACAGATACGCAGTATTTT.

The chain couples TRBV28 to TRBJ1-4, with 8 bases fitting TRBD1. The junction had 12 bases not matched to a gene; V was cut back by 5 bases and J by 7 bases. CDR3 length: 16 amino acids. Germline V gives CDR1 MDHEN, CDR2 SYDVKM. The CDR3 DNA reads as TGTGCCAGCAGTCATAGAGCAGGGGGCCTTGGTGAAAAACTGTTTTTT. This sequence encodes CASSHRAGGLGEKLFF.

The V and J genes are TRBV11-2 and TRBJ2-3; 14 nucleotides line up with TRBD2. The CDR3 extends over 17 amino acids. V was clipped by 5 bases and J by 6 bases; unmatched bases: 10. Germline CDR1 and CDR2: SGHAT and FQNNGV. CDR3 DNA sequence: TGTGCCAGCAGCCCCGGGACTAGCGGGAGCTGGGGCGATACGCAGTATTTT. It yields the protein CASSPGTSGSWGDTQYF.